Listed here is a single TCR beta chain. This sample is part of a study of identical twins. In TCRdb, the 5' RACE reads were re-called with MiXCR into one record per CDR3 protein. Here the sample spans about 520,000 distinct CDR3 sequences, 22% being singletons. The CDR3 covers 12 residues. In germline, CDR1 is DFQATT, CDR2 SNEGSKA (reference sequence). Trimming removed 6 bases from V and 5 bases from J, with 13 bases in between. These data also featured in a second study, about T cells expressing NK-cell markers. That work adds: In sorted CD3+CD56+NKG2C+, CD3+CD56+NKG2C- and CD3+CD56-NKG2C+ T cells, TCR beta repertoires were obtained.

This sequence was found in a woman aged 18-29 years in good health. Source material: CD4+ T cells sorted from blood. This sequence joins TRBV20-1 and TRBJ1-2; the D is unclear. CDR3 in DNA: TGCAGTGCCCAGGAAGCGTTGTATGGCTACACCTTC. Amino acid sequence: CSAQEALYGYTF.